A single sample gave rise to the 8 T cell receptor beta chains below, sequenced in a study of shared clonotypes between healthy human individuals. The table came from immunoSEQ multiplex PCR; TCRdb's copy has only in-frame clones and leaves some out. The table lists 730,000 or so clones, about three quarters of them singletons, with approximately 1.8% in the top ten. Material: memory CD4+ T cells sorted from blood. Indicated subset: CD45RA-negative fraction. These receptors were obtained from a woman in her twenties or thirties in good health.

The chain combines TRBV7-9 with TRBJ2-7; 16 nucleotides agree with TRBD2. J was trimmed by 6 bases and V by 2 bases; bases with no gene match: 10. The germline V gene has CDR1 SEHNR and CDR2 FQNEAQ (reference sequence). The CDR3 loop spans 18 amino acids. CDR3 residues: CASSLYPGLAGGPREQYF. DNA of the CDR3: TGTGCCAGCAGCTTATACCCGGGACTAGCGGGAGGGCCCCGCGAGCAGTACTTC.

This clone has a single count. V usage is TRBV2 and J usage is TRBJ2-7; 8 nucleotides line up with TRBD2. CDR1 SNHLY and CDR2 FYNNEI come from the germline V gene. This CDR3 has 14 residues. The trim removed 8 bases at V and 2 bases at J, leaving 8 bases unmatched. CDR3 sequence (DNA): TGTGCCAGCGGCCTAGCGGGCAGTACCTACGAGCAGTACTTC. Its translation: CASGLAGSTYEQYF.

This chain connects TRBV5-1 to TRBJ2-1; tentative D call: TRBD2 (5 bases). The CDR3 has 15 amino acids. Trimming left V 0 bases short and J 5 bases short, with 12 bases between. Germline CDR1 SGHRS, CDR2 YFSETQ. CDR3 bases: TGCGCCAGCAGCTTGGTTGTCGGGGTTGACAATGAGCAGTTCTTC. This translates into CASSLVVGVDNEQFF.

The gene calls are TRBV19 and TRBJ2-3, with no clear D. Germline CDR1 LNHDA, CDR2 SQIVND (reference sequence). The CDR3 totals 14 residues. V lost 5 bases and J 5 bases, leaving 14 bases between the germline ends. As DNA, the CDR3 is TGTGCCAGTAGTCCACCACATTCTAGAGATACGCAGTATTTT. It translates to CASSPPHSRDTQYF.

The table lists this clone with a few counts. The rearrangement uses TRBV4-3 and TRBJ2-7; D gene ambiguous. The germline V and J ends were trimmed by 0 bases and 4 bases, with 13 bases remaining between them. Germline V gene sequence: CDR1 LGHNA, CDR2 YSLEER. This CDR3 region has 15 residues. The CDR3 protein is CASSQETAVVYEQYF. Written as DNA, the CDR3 is TGCGCCAGCAGCCAAGAGACCGCTGTGGTATACGAGCAGTACTTC.

This clone was seen a single time. The rearrangement joins TRBV5-1 to TRBJ2-7, with 9 bases fitting TRBD1. In germline, CDR1 is SGHRS, CDR2 YFSETQ. This CDR3 spans 16 amino acids. V dropped 0 bases and J dropped 3; count of bases not matched to a gene: 7. In DNA form, the CDR3 reads TGCGCCAGCAGCTTGGCGGGCGGGACAGGGAACTACGAGCAGTACTTC. Protein sequence: CASSLAGGTGNYEQYF.

This clone was seen a few times. The chain uses TRBV10-1 and TRBJ2-5; D is ambiguous. Trimming took 5 bases from V and 4 from J, leaving 20 bases between them. Germline-derived CDR1 and CDR2 are WNHNN and SYGVQD (reference sequence). The CDR3 has 16 amino acids. The DNA of the CDR3 is TGCGCCAGCAGTCAGGACCCTACGGGTAGTCGAGAGACCCAGTACTTC. This gives the protein CASSQDPTGSRETQYF.

This chain uses TRBV19 with TRBJ1-2; tentative D call: TRBD1 (6 bases). Trimming pared 2 bases from V and 2 bases from J, leaving 15 bases between. Germline CDR1 reads LNHDA; CDR2 reads SQIVND (reference sequence). The CDR3 length is 16 residues. In DNA form, the CDR3 reads TGTGCCAGTAGTATATCGCGGGGGGCCGCGAACTATGGCTACACCTTC. It is translated as CASSISRGAANYGYTF.